This T cell receptor beta chain comes out of a study of T cell repertoires in cytomegalovirus infection. Whole-study context: CMV epitopes, recently identified HLA-C-restricted and well-studied HLA-B-restricted, were used. Indications came from public TCR beta signatures; they pointed to CMV infection and to a matching HLA type. Study-wide results and caveats: Pooled public TCR beta family frequency picked out CMV carriers with the relevant HLA. HLA-C-restricted TCR beta clonotypes specific for CMV led the ex vivo response.

Of note for this clonotype: Its specificity is unknown.

V lost 1 base, J lost 8 bases, and 16 bases lay in between. The CDR3 runs 15 residues. The V gene's germline CDR1 is LGHNA and CDR2 YSLEER. MiXCR, run by TCRdb on the reads, gives a single entry per CDR3 protein. Of about half a million distinct CDR3 sequences in the sample, roughly 43% were seen once. This material consisted of cultured PBMCs, taken from culture after CMV antigen stimulation. The TCR originated in a human donor in good health (CMV status not recorded). Some clones in this sample may be carry-over from other donors' samples. This rearrangement joins TRBV4-3 to TRBJ2-3; D tentatively reads TRBD1 or TRBD2 (5 bases each). The CDR3 loop is CASSQVGDLAGTQYF. The CDR3 coding sequence is TGCGCCAGCAGCCAAGTTGGGGACCTCGCGGGTACGCAGTATTTT.